Sequencing of this T cell receptor (beta chain) was carried out in a study of T cell changes during pregnancy in multiple sclerosis. Germline CDR1 SGHTA, CDR2 FQGTGA. V shed 3 bases and J 3 bases; nucleotides not matched to a gene: 7. The CDR3 is made up of 16 amino acids. Generated by immunoSEQ multiplex PCR, the TCRdb table keeps only in-frame clones and is missing some. The sample includes 45,000 to 65,000 clones, around 93% of them seen just once. This specimen consisted of peripheral blood, obtained after pregnancy. V gene TRBV7-3 combines with J gene TRBJ2-1; the match to TRBD2 covers 8 bases. This receptor was obtained from a female donor in good health, enrolled as a control in a pregnancy study. CDR3 protein: CASSFLSGGDYNEQFF. In nucleotides, the CDR3 is TGTGCCAGCAGCTTCCTATCCGGGGGGGACTACAATGAGCAGTTCTTC.